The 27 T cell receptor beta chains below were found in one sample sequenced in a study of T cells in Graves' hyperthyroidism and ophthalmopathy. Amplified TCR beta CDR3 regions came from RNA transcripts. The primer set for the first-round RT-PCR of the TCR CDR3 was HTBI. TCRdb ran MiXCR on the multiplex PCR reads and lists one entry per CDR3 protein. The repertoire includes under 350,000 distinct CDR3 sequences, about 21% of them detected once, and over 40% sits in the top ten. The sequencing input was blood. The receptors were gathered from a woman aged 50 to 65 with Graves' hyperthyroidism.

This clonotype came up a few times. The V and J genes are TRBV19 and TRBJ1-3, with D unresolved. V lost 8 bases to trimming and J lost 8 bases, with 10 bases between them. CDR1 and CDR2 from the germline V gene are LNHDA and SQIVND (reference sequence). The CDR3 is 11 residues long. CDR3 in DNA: TGTGCCAGTGCGAGGGAGGACACCATATATTTT. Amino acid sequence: CASAREDTIYF.

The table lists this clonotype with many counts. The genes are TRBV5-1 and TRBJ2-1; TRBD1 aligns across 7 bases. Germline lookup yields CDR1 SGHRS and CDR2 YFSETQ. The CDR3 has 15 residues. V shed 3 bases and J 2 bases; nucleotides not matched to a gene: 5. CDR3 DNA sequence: TGCGCCAGCAGCTCGGGACAGAGAGCCTACAATGAGCAGTTCTTC. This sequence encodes CASSSGQRAYNEQFF.

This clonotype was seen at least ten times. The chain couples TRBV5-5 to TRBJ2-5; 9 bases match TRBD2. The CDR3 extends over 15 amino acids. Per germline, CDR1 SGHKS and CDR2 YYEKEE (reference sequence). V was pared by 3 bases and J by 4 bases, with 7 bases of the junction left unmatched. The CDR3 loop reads CASSSLAGKGETQYF. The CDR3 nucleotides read TGTGCCAGCAGCTCGCTAGCGGGGAAGGGAGAGACCCAGTACTTC.

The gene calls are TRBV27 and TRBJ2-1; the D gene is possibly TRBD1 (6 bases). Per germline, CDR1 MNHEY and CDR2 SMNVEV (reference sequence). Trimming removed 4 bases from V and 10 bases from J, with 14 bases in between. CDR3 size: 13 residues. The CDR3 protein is CASSSYPGTEQFF. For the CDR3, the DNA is TGTGCCAGCAGTTCTTACCCCGGGACAGAGCAGTTCTTC.

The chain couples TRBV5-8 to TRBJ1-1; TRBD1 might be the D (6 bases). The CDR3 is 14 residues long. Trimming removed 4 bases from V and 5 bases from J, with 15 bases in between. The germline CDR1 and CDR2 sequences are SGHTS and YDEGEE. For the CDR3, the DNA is TGTGCCAGCAGCGACCGGGGGGCTGAGACTGAAGCTTTCTTT. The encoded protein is CASSDRGAETEAFF. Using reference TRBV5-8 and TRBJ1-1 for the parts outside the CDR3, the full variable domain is EAGVTQSPTHLIKTRGQQATLRCSPISGHTSVYWYQQALGLGLQFLLWYDEGEERNRGNFPPRFSGRQFPNYSSELNVNALELEDSALYLCASSDRGAETEAFFGQGTRLTVV.

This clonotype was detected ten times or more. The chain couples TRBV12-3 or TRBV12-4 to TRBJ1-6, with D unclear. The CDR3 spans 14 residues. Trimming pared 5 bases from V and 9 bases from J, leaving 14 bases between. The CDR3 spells CASSPQRRGSPLHF. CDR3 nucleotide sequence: TGTGCCAGCAGTCCTCAGAGGCGCGGTTCACCCCTCCACTTT.

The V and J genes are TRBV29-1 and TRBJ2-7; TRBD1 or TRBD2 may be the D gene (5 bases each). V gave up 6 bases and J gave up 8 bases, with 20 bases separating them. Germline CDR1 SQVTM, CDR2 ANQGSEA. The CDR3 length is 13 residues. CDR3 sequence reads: CSVHGGMGFKQYF. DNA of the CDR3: TGCAGCGTCCATGGGGGAATGGGGTTCAAGCAGTACTTC.

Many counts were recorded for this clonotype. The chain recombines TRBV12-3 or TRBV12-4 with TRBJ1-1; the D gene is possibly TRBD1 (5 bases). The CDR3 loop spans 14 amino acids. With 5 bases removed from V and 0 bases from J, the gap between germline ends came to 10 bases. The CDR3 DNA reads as TGTGCCAGCAGTAAATGGACATTGAACACTGAAGCTTTCTTT. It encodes CASSKWTLNTEAFF.

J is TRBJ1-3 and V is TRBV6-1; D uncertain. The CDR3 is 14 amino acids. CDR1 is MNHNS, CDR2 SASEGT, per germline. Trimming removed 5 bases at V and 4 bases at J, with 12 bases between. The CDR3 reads CASSPSEIGNTIYF. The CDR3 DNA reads TGTGCCAGCAGTCCGTCAGAGATCGGAAACACCATATATTTT.

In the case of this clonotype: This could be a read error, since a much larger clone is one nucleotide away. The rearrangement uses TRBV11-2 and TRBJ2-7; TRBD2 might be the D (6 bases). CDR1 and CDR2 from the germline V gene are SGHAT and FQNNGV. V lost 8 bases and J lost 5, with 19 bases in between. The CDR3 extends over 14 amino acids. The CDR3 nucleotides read TGTGCCAGCGGGATTGACGGGGGTACGGACGAGCAGTACTTC. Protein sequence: CASGIDGGTDEQYF.

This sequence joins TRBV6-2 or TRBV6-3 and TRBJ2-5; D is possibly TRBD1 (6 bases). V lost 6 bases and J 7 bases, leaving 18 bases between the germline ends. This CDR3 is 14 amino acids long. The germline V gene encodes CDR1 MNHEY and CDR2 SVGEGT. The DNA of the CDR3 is TGTGCCAGCAGCCCCTACAGGGAAGGGGGGACCCAGTACTTC. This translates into CASSPYREGGTQYF.

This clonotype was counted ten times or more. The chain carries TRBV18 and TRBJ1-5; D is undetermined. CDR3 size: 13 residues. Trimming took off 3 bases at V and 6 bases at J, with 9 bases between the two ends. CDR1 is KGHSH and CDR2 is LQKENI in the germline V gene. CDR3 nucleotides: TGTGCCAGCTCACCGGATCAAACTCAGCCCCAGCATTTT. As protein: CASSPDQTQPQHF.

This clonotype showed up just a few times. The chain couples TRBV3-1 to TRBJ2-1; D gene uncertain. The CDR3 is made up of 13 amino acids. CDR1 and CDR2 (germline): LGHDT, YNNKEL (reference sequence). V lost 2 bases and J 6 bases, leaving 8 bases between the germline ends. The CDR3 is CASSQLESNEQFF. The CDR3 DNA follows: TGTGCCAGCAGCCAACTAGAAAGCAATGAGCAGTTCTTC.

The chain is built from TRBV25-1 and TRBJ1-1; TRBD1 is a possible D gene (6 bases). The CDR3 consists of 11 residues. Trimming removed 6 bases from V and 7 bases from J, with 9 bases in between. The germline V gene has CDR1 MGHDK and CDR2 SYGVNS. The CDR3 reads CASRGGVEAFF. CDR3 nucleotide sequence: TGTGCCAGCAGGGGGGGCGTTGAAGCTTTCTTT.

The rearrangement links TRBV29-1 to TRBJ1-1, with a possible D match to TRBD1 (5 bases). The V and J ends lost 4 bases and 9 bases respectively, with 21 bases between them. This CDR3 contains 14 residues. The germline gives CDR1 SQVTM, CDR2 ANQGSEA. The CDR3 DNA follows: TGCAGCGTTGGGGGATCCGGGGGAACGGGCAAAGCTTTCTTT. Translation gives CSVGGSGGTGKAFF. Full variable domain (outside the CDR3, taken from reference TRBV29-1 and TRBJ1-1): SAVISQKPSRDICQRGTSLTIQCQVDSQVTMMFWYRQQPGQSLTLIATANQGSEATYESGFVIDKFPISRPNLTFSTLTVSNMSPEDSSIYLCSVGGSGGTGKAFFGQGTRLTVV.

The CDR3 nucleotides are TGTGCCAGCAGCTTGTTAAGAGCGGGAGTCAACACAGATACGCAGTATTTT. Translated, it gives CASSLLRAGVNTDTQYF. The rearrangement uses TRBV7-2 and TRBJ2-3; 8 positions agree with TRBD2. Germline lookup yields CDR1 SGHTA and CDR2 FQGNSA. The CDR3 is 17 amino acids. V was clipped by 3 bases and J by 2 bases; unmatched bases: 10.

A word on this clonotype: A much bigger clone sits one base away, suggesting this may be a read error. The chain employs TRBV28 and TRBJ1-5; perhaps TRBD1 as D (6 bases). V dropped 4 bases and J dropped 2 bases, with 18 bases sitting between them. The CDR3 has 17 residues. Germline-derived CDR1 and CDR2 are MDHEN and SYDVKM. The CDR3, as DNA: TGTGCCAGCAGTTCCCCTCCACAGGGTATTGGCAATCAGCCCCAGCATTTT. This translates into CASSSPPQGIGNQPQHF.

CDR3 sequence: CATSGGLQYTEAFF. The DNA for the CDR3 is TGTGCCACCTCAGGGGGCCTACAGTACACTGAAGCTTTCTTT. This chain joins TRBV11-2 and TRBJ1-1; 8 bases fit TRBD1. CDR3 length: 14 residues. Germline CDR1 and CDR2: SGHAT and FQNNGV. V shed 10 bases and J 3 bases; nucleotides not matched to a gene: 10.

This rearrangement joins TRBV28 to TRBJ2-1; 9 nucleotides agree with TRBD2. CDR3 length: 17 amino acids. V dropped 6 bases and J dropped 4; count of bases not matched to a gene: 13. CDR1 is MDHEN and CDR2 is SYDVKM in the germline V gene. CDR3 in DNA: TGTGCCAGCAGAGTCTTAGCGGGAGTTACAACTTACAATGAGCAGTTCTTC. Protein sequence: CASRVLAGVTTYNEQFF. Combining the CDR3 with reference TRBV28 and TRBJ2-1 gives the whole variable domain DVKVTQSSRYLVKRTGEKVFLECVQDMDHENMFWYRQDPGLGLRLIYFSYDVKMKEKGDIPEGYSVSREKKERFSLILESASTNQTSMYLCASRVLAGVTTYNEQFFGPGTRLTVL.

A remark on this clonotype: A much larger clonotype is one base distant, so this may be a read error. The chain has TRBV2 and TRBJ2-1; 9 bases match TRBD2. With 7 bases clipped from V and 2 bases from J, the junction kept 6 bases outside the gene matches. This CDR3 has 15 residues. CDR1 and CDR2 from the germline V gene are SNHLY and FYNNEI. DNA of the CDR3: TGTGCCAGCACCGAGCGGGAGGCAGCCTACAATGAGCAGTTCTTC. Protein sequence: CASTEREAAYNEQFF. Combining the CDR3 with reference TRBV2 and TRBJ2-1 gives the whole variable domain EPEVTQTPSHQVTQMGQEVILRCVPISNHLYFYWYRQILGQKVEFLVSFYNNEISEKSEIFDDQFSVERPDGSNFTLKIRSTKLEDSAMYFCASTEREAAYNEQFFGPGTRLTVL.

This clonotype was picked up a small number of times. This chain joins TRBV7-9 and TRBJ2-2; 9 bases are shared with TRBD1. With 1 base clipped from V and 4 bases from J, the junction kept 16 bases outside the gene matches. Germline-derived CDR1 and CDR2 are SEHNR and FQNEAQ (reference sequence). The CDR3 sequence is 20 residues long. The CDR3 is CASSLGILSTGTGFTGELFF. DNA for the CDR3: TGTGCCAGCAGCTTAGGGATACTTTCGACCGGGACAGGGTTCACCGGGGAGCTGTTTTTT.

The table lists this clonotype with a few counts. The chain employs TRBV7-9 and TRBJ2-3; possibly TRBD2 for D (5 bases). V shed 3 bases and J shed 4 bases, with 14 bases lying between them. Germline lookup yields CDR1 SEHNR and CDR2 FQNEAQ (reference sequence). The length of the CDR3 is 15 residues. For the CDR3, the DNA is TGTGCCAGCAGCTTGAGGCCCGCCGGGGCAGATACGCAGTATTTT. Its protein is CASSLRPAGADTQYF.

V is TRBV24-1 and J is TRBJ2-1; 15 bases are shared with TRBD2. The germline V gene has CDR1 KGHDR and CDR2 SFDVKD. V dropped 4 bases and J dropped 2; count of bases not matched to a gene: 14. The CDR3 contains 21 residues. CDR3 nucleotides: TGTGCCACCAGTGACAGAGGGACTAGCGGGAGGCCAGTGCGTACCTACAATGAGCAGTTCTTC. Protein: CATSDRGTSGRPVRTYNEQFF.

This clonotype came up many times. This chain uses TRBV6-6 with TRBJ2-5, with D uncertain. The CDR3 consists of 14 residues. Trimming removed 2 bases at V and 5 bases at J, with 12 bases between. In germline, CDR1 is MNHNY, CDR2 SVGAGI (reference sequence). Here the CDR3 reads CASSYPAPEETQYF. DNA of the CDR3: TGTGCCAGCAGTTACCCGGCTCCCGAGGAGACCCAGTACTTC.

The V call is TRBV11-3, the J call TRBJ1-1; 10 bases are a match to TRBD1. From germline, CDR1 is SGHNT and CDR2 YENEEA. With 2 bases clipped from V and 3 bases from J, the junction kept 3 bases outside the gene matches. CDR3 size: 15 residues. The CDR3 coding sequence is TGTGCCAGCAGCTTATCGGGGACAGGGGACACTGAAGCTTTCTTT. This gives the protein CASSLSGTGDTEAFF.

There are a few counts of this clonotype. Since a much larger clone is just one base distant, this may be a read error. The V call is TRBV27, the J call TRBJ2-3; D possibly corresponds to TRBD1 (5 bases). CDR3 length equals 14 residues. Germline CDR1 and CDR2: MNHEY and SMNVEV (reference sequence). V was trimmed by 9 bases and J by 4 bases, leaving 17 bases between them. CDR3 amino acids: CASKSEKGADTQYF. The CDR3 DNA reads TGTGCCAGTAAGTCGGAGAAAGGGGCAGATACGCAGTATTTT.

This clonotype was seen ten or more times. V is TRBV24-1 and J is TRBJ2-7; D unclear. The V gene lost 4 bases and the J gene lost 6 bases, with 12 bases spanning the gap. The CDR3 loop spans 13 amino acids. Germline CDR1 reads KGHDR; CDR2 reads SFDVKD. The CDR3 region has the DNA TGTGCCACCAGTGAGGGCCAGCCCGGCGAGCAGTACTTC. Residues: CATSEGQPGEQYF.